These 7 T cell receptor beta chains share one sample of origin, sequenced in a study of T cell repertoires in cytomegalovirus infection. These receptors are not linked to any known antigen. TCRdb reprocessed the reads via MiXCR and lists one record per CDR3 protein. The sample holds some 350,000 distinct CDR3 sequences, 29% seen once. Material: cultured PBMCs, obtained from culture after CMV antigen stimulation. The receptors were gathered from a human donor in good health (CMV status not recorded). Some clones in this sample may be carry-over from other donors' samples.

The CDR3 DNA reads as TGTGCCAGCAGCGTTCTCGGGGAGACCCAGTACTTC. This codes for CASSVLGETQYF. V is TRBV7-4 and J is TRBJ2-5; no reliable D call. CDR1 is SGHVT, CDR2 SQSDAQ, per germline. Between the trimmed V and J ends, which lost 5 bases and 5 bases, there was a span of 9 bases. The CDR3 length is 12 residues.

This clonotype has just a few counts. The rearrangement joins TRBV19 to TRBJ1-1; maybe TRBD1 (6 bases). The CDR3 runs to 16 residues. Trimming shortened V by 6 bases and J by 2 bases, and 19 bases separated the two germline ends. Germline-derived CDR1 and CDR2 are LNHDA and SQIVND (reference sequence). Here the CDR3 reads CASSRKGDQRNTEAFF. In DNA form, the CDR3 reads TGTGCCAGTAGCCGGAAGGGGGACCAACGTAACACTGAAGCTTTCTTT.

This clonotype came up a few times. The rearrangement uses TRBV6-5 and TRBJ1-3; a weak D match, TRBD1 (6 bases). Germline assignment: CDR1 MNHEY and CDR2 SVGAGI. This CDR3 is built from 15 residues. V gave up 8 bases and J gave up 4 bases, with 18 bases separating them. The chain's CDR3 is CASGGSLESGNTIYF. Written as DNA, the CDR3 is TGTGCCAGCGGGGGCTCCTTAGAGTCCGGAAACACCATATATTTT.

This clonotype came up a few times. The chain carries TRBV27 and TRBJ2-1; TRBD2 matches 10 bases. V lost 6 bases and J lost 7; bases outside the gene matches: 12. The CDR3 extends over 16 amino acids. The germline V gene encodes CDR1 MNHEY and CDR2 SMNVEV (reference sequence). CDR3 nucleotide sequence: TGTGCCAGCAGCCAACGGACTAGCGGCCCTTTAAATGAGCAGTTCTTC. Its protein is CASSQRTSGPLNEQFF.

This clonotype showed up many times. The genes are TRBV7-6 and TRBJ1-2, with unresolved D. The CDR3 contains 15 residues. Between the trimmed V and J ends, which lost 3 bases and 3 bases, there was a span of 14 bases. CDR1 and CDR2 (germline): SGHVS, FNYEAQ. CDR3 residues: CASSLVRGQDYGYTF. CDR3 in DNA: TGTGCCAGCAGCTTGGTGCGCGGGCAGGACTATGGCTACACCTTC.

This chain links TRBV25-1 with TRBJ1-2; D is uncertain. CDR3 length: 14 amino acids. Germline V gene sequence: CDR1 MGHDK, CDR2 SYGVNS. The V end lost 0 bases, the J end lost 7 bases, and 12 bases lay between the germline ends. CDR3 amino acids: CASSEYGSISGYTF. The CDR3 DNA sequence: TGTGCCAGCAGTGAATATGGAAGTATCTCTGGCTACACCTTC.

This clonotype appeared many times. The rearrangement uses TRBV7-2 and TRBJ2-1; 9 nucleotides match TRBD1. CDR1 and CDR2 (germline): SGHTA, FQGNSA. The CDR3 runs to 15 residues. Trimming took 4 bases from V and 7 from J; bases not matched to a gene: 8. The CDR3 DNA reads TGTGCCAGCAGCTCTCCCGGGACAGGGAGAAATGAGCAGTTCTTC. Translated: CASSSPGTGRNEQFF.